One sample yielded the 2 T cell receptor beta chains listed below, sequenced in a study of T cell repertoires in cytomegalovirus infection. A single record per CDR3 protein comes from TCRdb applying MiXCR to the reads. The sample contains 200,000 to 300,000 distinct CDR3 sequences, 12% to 15% of which appear only once. The sequenced sample was PBMCs. The receptor set was obtained from a human donor in good health (CMV status not recorded). Some clones in this sample may be carry-over from other donors' samples.

V and J are TRBV2 and TRBJ1-2, with D perhaps matching TRBD1 (5 bases). Between the trimmed V and J ends, which lost 7 bases and 4 bases, there was a span of 13 bases. The germline CDR1 and CDR2 sequences are SNHLY and FYNNEI. There are 13 residues in the CDR3. CDR3 nucleotides: TGTGCCAGCAACTATGAAACAGGCTATGGCTACACCTTC. Protein product: CASNYETGYGYTF.

The sample holds many counts of this clonotype. The chain employs TRBV7-2 and TRBJ1-2; 8 nucleotides align to TRBD1. The CDR3 is 16 amino acids. V shed 5 bases and J 2 bases; nucleotides not matched to a gene: 10. Germline V gene sequence: CDR1 SGHTA, CDR2 FQGNSA. DNA of the CDR3: TGTGCCAGCAGCAGAACGGGACAGGCGGGAAACTATGGCTACACCTTC. It encodes CASSRTGQAGNYGYTF.